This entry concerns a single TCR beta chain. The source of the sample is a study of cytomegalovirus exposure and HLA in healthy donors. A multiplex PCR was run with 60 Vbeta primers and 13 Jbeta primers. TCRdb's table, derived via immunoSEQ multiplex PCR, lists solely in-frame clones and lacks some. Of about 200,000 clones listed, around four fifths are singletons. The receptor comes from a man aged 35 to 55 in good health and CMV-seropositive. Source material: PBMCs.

The CDR3 bases are TGTGCCTGGAGTCTAGCGGGAGGGTCTCGGAATGAGCAGTTCTTC. The encoded protein is CAWSLAGGSRNEQFF. The rearrangement joins TRBV30 to TRBJ2-1; the match to TRBD2 covers 12 bases. CDR1 GTSNPN and CDR2 SVGIG come from the germline V gene (reference sequence). The CDR3 is 15 amino acids. J was trimmed by 7 bases and V by 2 bases; bases with no gene match: 6.